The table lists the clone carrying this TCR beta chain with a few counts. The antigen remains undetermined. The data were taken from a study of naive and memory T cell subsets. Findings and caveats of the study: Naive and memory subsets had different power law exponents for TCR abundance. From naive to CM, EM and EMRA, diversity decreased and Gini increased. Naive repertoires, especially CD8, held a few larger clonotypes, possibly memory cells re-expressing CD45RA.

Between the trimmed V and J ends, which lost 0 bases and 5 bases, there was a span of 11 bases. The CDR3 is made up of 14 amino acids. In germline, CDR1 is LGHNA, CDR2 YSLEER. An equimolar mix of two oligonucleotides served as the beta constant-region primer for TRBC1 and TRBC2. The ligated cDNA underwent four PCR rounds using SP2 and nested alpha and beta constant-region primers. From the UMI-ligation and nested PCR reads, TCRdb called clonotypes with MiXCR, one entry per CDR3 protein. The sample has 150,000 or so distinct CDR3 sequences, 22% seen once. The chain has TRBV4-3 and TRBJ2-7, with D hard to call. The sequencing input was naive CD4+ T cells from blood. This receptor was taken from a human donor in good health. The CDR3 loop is CASSQDWLYDEQYF. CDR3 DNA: TGCGCCAGCAGCCAAGACTGGTTATACGACGAGCAGTACTTC.